This T cell receptor beta chain was sequenced during a study of Graves' ophthalmopathy and Graves' hyperthyroidism. Germline assignment: CDR1 MGHRA and CDR2 YSYEKL. Trimming removed 3 bases at V and 9 bases at J, with 9 bases between. The CDR3 loop spans 13 amino acids. TCR beta CDR3 regions were amplified from RNA transcripts. HTBI primers were used in a first-round RT-PCR, which preceded a second-round multiplex PCR. One entry per CDR3 protein results from TCRdb running MiXCR on the multiplex PCR reads. The table lists under 60,000 distinct CDR3 sequences, approximately 45% of them singletons, with over 3.5% in the top ten. Ophthalmopathy donors showed moderate-to-severe activity, CAS ≥3, NOSPECS ≥4 and a duration under 3 months. Other autoimmune diseases, uncontrolled infections, pregnancy or lactation excluded patients from enrollment.

The chain couples TRBV4-1 to TRBJ1-6; tentatively, D is TRBD1 (5 bases). The sample consisted of peripheral blood. The origin of this receptor is an adult woman with Graves' ophthalmopathy. CDR3 amino acids: CASSQGTASPLHF. The CDR3 bases are TGCGCCAGCAGCCAGGGGACGGCTTCACCCCTCCACTTT.